This T cell receptor beta chain emerged from a study of response to subunit inactivated influenza vaccine (dated by TCRdb to the late 2010s). Describing the broader study: To follow how T cells responded to a trivalent subunit inactivated influenza vaccine, the researchers relied on deep quantitative profiling of the T cell receptor repertoire.

This clonotype was detected many times. The clone's antigen remains unknown. No clone much larger than this one lies a single base away; base qualities are absent. V is shortened by 3 bases, J by 1 base, and the region joining them spans 14 bases. Reading from cysteine to phenylalanine, the CDR3 counts 16 amino acids. Only the CDR3 region is kept as DNA, spanning 48 bases read in frame from base 1. CDR1 and CDR2 were assigned from the germline V gene as ENHRY and SYGVKD. Beyond this particular receptor, the publication reports: The authors proposed that each seasonal influenza vaccination may bring in only a limited number of new T cells.

The library was made by RT-PCR. Reads for this sample came from an Illumina HiSeq 2500. TCRdb handled the public reads itself, with Q25 trimming in fastp and clone calling in MiXCR, and kept productive beta chains. Each CDR3 protein appears once, grouped with its most common genes and DNA. The sample contains 500,000 to 600,000 distinct CDR3 sequences, around 11% of them found a single time. Of the sample, approximately 10% falls within the top ten clones. These records were also assigned to another study, of T cells expressing NK-cell markers. The second study's paper adds: TCR beta cDNA libraries were prepared using 5'RACE template switching, which introduced a universal primer site and unique molecular identifiers. In sorted CD3+CD56+NKG2C+, CD3+CD56+NKG2C- and CD3+CD56-NKG2C+ T-cell subsets from about 8 donors, TCR beta-chain repertoires were profiled. Seven of the eight sequenced donors were HCMV-seropositive and one was HCMV-seronegative. To restrict sorting to alphabetaTCR-expressing T cells, an anti-gammadeltaTCR antibody was added in several experiments. In several donors, the dominant CD3+CD56+NKG2C+ clonotypes were found to rank among the top 10 CD8+ clonotypes and to make up about 1.0-8% of CD8+ T cells. Those dominant clonotypes were again the most abundant among CD3+CD56-NKG2C+ cells in a few donors, at roughly 25-65%. It remained unclear whether the expanded NKG2C-expressing T cell clones were specific for HCMV antigens. Randomly selected healthy volunteers, three men and five women, were used as the eight sequenced donors. A commercial ELISA kit detecting HCMV-specific IgG in serum was used to determine HCMV serostatus. Ficoll density gradient centrifugation was used to isolate peripheral blood mononuclear cells from blood. For about 6 donors, unsorted PBMC were also used to sequence bulk peripheral blood T-cell repertoires. cDNA synthesis was primed from the TCR beta constant segment and was followed by two successive PCR amplification steps. Sequencing of the libraries produced 2 x 150 bp reads on Illumina HiSeq 2000/2500, MiSeq or NextSeq. MIGEC handled demultiplexing of the reads and grouping by UMI, while MiTCR was used to assemble and quantify clonotypes. To exclude erroneous sequences, any TCR cDNA sequence not supported by at least two reads was discarded. Downstream repertoire analysis used the tcR package, and clonotypes were matched across fractions by CDR3 nucleotide sequence plus V segment. Antigen specificity was annotated against VDJdb with VDJmatch, allowing one amino acid substitution in CDR3.

The specimen was PBMCs from blood, collected on the day of vaccination. This TCR came from a man aged 45-65 years who received an inactivated influenza vaccine. Donor details come from another sample of the same person, matched by shared clones. Recombination linked TRBV10-3 to TRBJ2-3; the D gene is not confidently resolved. The nucleotide sequence is given as TGTGCCATCAGTGACAGTCGGGCCGCTGGCACAGATACGCAGTATTTT. This encodes CAISDSRAAGTDTQYF.